This T cell receptor beta chain was recovered during a study of cytomegalovirus exposure and HLA in healthy donors. This CDR3 spans 16 amino acids. The germline V gene has CDR1 SGHDT and CDR2 YYEEEE. V was clipped by 3 bases and J by 1 base, with 13 bases between them. The primer mix had 60 Vbeta and 13 Jbeta primers. Data came from immunoSEQ multiplex PCR; TCRdb stores just in-frame clones and leaves some out. The sample yields more than 140,000 clones, 64% seen once. General study results and limits: Rare TCR sequences dominated, though some public TCRs recurred in many donors. The majority of CMV-associated TCR beta chains were reported as apparently HLA-restricted in a later analysis. Later analysis demonstrated an association between a missense DCLRE1C variant and TCR beta V- and J-gene trimming.

Everyone who donated was a healthy bone marrow donor. This clone was counted only a few times. Its antigen is unknown. The specimen was PBMCs. The sequence was obtained from a woman in her twenties or thirties in good health and CMV-seropositive. J is TRBJ2-2 and V is TRBV5-6; D remains unclear. DNA for the CDR3: TGTGCCAGCAGCTCCCCCTGGCGCGGGAACACCGGGGAGCTGTTTTTT. Protein product: CASSSPWRGNTGELFF.